These 29 T cell receptor beta chains were all obtained from the same sample, sequenced in a study of T cell repertoires in cytomegalovirus infection. The antigens for these receptors are not known. TCRdb re-derived calls from the reads in MiXCR, one entry per CDR3 protein. The sample yields hundreds of thousands of distinct CDR3 sequences, 30% to 40% seen once. The material was cultured CD8+ T cells from PBMCs, obtained from culture after CMV antigen stimulation. The receptors derive from a human donor in good health (CMV status not recorded). Some clones in this sample may be carry-over from other donors' samples.

The chain links TRBV28 to TRBJ2-3; perhaps TRBD2 as D (5 bases). The CDR3 contains 14 residues. V was cut by 6 bases and J by 2 bases, with 12 bases left in between. In germline, CDR1 is MDHEN, CDR2 SYDVKM. The CDR3 region is CASRGAQFTDTQYF. In nucleotides, the CDR3 is TGTGCCAGCAGGGGAGCACAATTCACAGATACGCAGTATTTT. The full variable domain, its missing parts supplied by reference TRBV28 and TRBJ2-3, is DVKVTQSSRYLVKRTGEKVFLECVQDMDHENMFWYRQDPGLGLRLIYFSYDVKMKEKGDIPEGYSVSREKKERFSLILESASTNQTSMYLCASRGAQFTDTQYFGPGTRLTVL.

The chain carries TRBV5-4 and TRBJ2-1, with D perhaps matching TRBD1 (5 bases). The CDR3 has 14 residues. Germline assignment: CDR1 SGHNT and CDR2 YYREEE (reference sequence). The germline V and J ends were trimmed by 3 bases and 7 bases, with 14 bases remaining between them. CDR3 sequence reads: CASSSQGIVNEQFF. CDR3 bases: TGTGCCAGCAGCTCGCAGGGTATAGTAAATGAGCAGTTCTTC.

J is TRBJ2-3 and V is TRBV27; D is unresolved. Trimming removed 3 bases at V and 6 bases at J, with 7 bases between. CDR3 length equals 12 residues. Per the germline V gene, CDR1 is MNHEY and CDR2 is SMNVEV (reference sequence). The CDR3 bases are TGTGCCAGCAGTTTCACTTACGATACGCAGTATTTT. It is translated as CASSFTYDTQYF.

This clonotype was seen once. The V gene is TRBV27, the J gene TRBJ1-1; D is perhaps TRBD1 (5 bases). Germline-derived CDR1 and CDR2 are MNHEY and SMNVEV (reference sequence). The CDR3 extends over 13 amino acids. Trimming took 5 bases from V and 5 from J, leaving 12 bases between them. The DNA of the CDR3 is TGTGCCAGCAGTCTAACCTGGGGGACTGAAGCTTTCTTT. Residues: CASSLTWGTEAFF.

This chain connects TRBV27 to TRBJ1-1; D perhaps matches TRBD1 (6 bases). Germline values: CDR1 MNHEY, CDR2 SMNVEV (reference sequence). This CDR3 is 17 amino acids long. The germline V and J ends were trimmed by 4 bases and 0 bases, with 18 bases remaining between them. The CDR3 sequence is CASSSNLGGSLNTEAFF. The CDR3 region has the DNA TGTGCCAGCAGTTCCAACCTCGGGGGCAGCTTGAACACTGAAGCTTTCTTT.

The CDR3 DNA reads TGTGCCAGCAGTTACCTCGTCAGGGATAACGAGCAGTACTTC. It codes for CASSYLVRDNEQYF. V and J are TRBV6-6 and TRBJ2-7; the D gene is possibly TRBD1 (5 bases). Germline CDR1 MNHNY, CDR2 SVGAGI (reference sequence). The CDR3 is made up of 14 amino acids. V lost 2 bases and J 5 bases, leaving 13 bases between the germline ends.

The chain couples TRBV6-1 to TRBJ2-3; 9 bases fit TRBD2. The V gene end was trimmed by 3 bases and the J gene end by 5 bases; junction bases not matched to a gene: 9. The CDR3 spans 16 residues. CDR1 and CDR2 from the germline V gene are MNHNS and SASEGT. CDR3 loop: CASSESAGGLIDTQYF. CDR3 sequence (DNA): TGTGCCAGCAGTGAGTCCGCGGGGGGGCTTATAGATACGCAGTATTTT.

This sequence joins TRBV6-1 and TRBJ1-1, with 7 nucleotides matching TRBD1. The CDR3 consists of 19 residues. V shed 10 bases and J 0 bases; nucleotides not matched to a gene: 23. Per germline, CDR1 MNHNS and CDR2 SASEGT. The CDR3 DNA reads as TGTGCCACCAACAGTCGACAGGGAATTGGACGAACCATGAACACTGAAGCTTTCTTT. Translating it yields CATNSRQGIGRTMNTEAFF.

This clonotype was found a few times. The chain uses TRBV12-3 or TRBV12-4 and TRBJ2-3; D call uncertain. V was clipped by 7 bases and J by 2 bases, with 19 bases between them. The CDR3 is 16 amino acids. CDR3 in amino acids: CASTAKVFFFTDTQYF. CDR3 coding DNA: TGTGCCAGCACCGCCAAGGTCTTCTTTTTCACAGATACGCAGTATTTT.

This chain joins TRBV3-1 and TRBJ1-6; the D is unclear. V lost 0 bases, J lost 0 bases, and 6 bases lay in between. Germline-derived CDR1 and CDR2 are LGHDT and YNNKEL (reference sequence). The CDR3 has 16 amino acids. The CDR3 nucleotides are TGTGCCAGCAGCCAAGAATTGGTCTCCTATAATTCACCCCTCCACTTT. Translating it yields CASSQELVSYNSPLHF. The whole variable domain, remainder taken from reference TRBV3-1 and TRBJ1-6, is DTAVSQTPKYLVTQMGNDKSIKCEQNLGHDTMYWYKQDSKKFLKIMFSYNNKELIINETVPNRFSPKSPDKAHLNLHINSLELGDSAVYFCASSQELVSYNSPLHFGNGTRLTVT.

In this sample, this clonotype turned up a few times. The rearrangement joins TRBV24-1 to TRBJ2-5; maybe TRBD2 (6 bases). V lost 1 base to trimming and J lost 4 bases, with 12 bases between them. The germline gives CDR1 KGHDR, CDR2 SFDVKD. This CDR3 is 15 amino acids long. The CDR3 spells CATSDLGGEGETQYF. The CDR3, as DNA: TGTGCCACCAGTGATTTAGGCGGGGAAGGAGAGACCCAGTACTTC.

This chain connects TRBV19 to TRBJ2-5, with 7 nucleotides matching TRBD1. CDR1 is LNHDA, CDR2 SQIVND, per germline (reference sequence). The CDR3 consists of 17 residues. The CDR3 region has the DNA TGTGTCAGCCACCAGTTACTTTCTTTGGGGACAGAAGAGACCCAGTACTTC. The encoded protein is CVSHQLLSLGTEETQYF.

This clonotype has just a few counts. The chain is built from TRBV27 and TRBJ1-1; the D is unclear. Between the trimmed V and J ends, which lost 1 base and 2 bases, there was a span of 11 bases. From germline, CDR1 is MNHEY and CDR2 SMNVEV (reference sequence). CDR3 length: 15 residues. The DNA of the CDR3 is TGTGCCAGCAGTTTATTCGCAGGAACTAACACTGAAGCTTTCTTT. It translates to CASSLFAGTNTEAFF.

The genes are TRBV6-6 and TRBJ2-3; the D gene is possibly TRBD1 (5 bases). CDR1 and CDR2 from the germline V gene are MNHNY and SVGAGI (reference sequence). CDR3 length: 17 residues. The V end was cut by 4 bases, the J end by 1 base, with 18 bases between. The CDR3 here is CASSSIESGSGTDTQYF. CDR3 DNA sequence: TGTGCCAGCAGTTCTATTGAATCAGGGTCTGGCACAGATACGCAGTATTTT.

The count of this clonotype is one. A read error may produce the germline difference seen at one junction end. V and J are TRBV7-9 and TRBJ2-1, with D unresolved. This CDR3 region has 15 residues. Germline V gene data show CDR1 as SEHNR and CDR2 as FQNEAQ (reference sequence). The CDR3 protein is CACSLLRTAGNEQFF. The DNA for the CDR3 is TGTGCCTGCAGCCTACTCCGGACGGCCGGCAATGAGCAGTTCTTC.

This clonotype was counted between two and nine times. The chain uses TRBV7-6 and TRBJ1-1; no reliable D call. CDR3 length equals 12 residues. V lost 7 bases and J 0 bases, leaving 6 bases between the germline ends. Germline lookup yields CDR1 SGHVS and CDR2 FNYEAQ. The CDR3 reads CASTPLNTEAFF. The CDR3 coding sequence is TGTGCCAGCACCCCCCTGAACACTGAAGCTTTCTTT.

V and J are TRBV12-3 or TRBV12-4 and TRBJ1-6; no clear D. The germline V and J ends were trimmed by 2 bases and 9 bases, with 11 bases remaining between them. The CDR3 covers 14 residues. The CDR3 loop is CASSLRAGSSPLHF. In DNA, the CDR3 is TGTGCCAGCAGTTTACGAGCTGGTAGTTCACCCCTCCACTTT.

This clonotype was observed a handful of times. V is TRBV5-1 and J is TRBJ1-6, with unresolved D. Germline V gene data show CDR1 as SGHRS and CDR2 as YFSETQ. V was pared by 1 base and J by 6 bases, with 17 bases between. The CDR3 length is 17 residues. Here the CDR3 DNA reads TGCGCCAGCAGCTTGCGACCGATACCGGACCCTAATTCACCCCTCCACTTT. It encodes CASSLRPIPDPNSPLHF.

There are a few counts of this clonotype. The chain joins TRBV14 to TRBJ1-2; no definite D call. There are 15 residues in the CDR3. With 3 bases removed from V and 8 bases from J, the gap between germline ends came to 19 bases. CDR1 SGHDN and CDR2 FVKESK come from the germline V gene. The CDR3 DNA sequence: TGTGCCAGCAGCCAGACCGTGGTGACCGCTATGGGCTACACCTTC. As protein: CASSQTVVTAMGYTF.

The V call is TRBV7-2, the J call TRBJ2-7, with a possible D match to TRBD2 (5 bases). V lost 5 bases, J lost 2 bases, and 13 bases lay in between. Germline CDR1 SGHTA, CDR2 FQGNSA. This CDR3 comprises 14 residues. The CDR3 DNA follows: TGTGCCAGCAGCCCGAGTGGGCGGGCCTACGAGCAGTACGTC. Translating gives CASSPSGRAYEQYV.

This clonotype was recorded only once. The CDR3 nucleotides are TGTGCCAGCAGTTTATCCCCCCTAGGGACAGATACGCAGTATTTT. Protein: CASSLSPLGTDTQYF. J is TRBJ2-3 and V is TRBV27; D not certain. The CDR3 covers 15 residues. Germline assignment: CDR1 MNHEY and CDR2 SMNVEV (reference sequence). Trimming pared 0 bases from V and 3 bases from J, leaving 10 bases between.

This clonotype was seen a handful of times. This chain connects TRBV6-5 to TRBJ1-5; 10 bases are a match to TRBD1. The CDR3 totals 17 residues. The trim removed 6 bases at V and 0 bases at J, leaving 8 bases unmatched. CDR1 is MNHEY, CDR2 SVGAGI, per germline. CDR3 DNA sequence: TGTGCCAGCAGCCCCGGGACAGGGGTTAATAGCAATCAGCCCCAGCATTTT. Translating gives CASSPGTGVNSNQPQHF.

This chain links TRBV20-1 with TRBJ1-3, with D possibly TRBD1 on 6 matching bases. This CDR3 spans 16 amino acids. CDR1 is DFQATT and CDR2 is SNEGSKA in the germline V gene (reference sequence). V was cut by 1 base and J by 4 bases, with 17 bases left in between. The CDR3 loop is CSARVLVGGPGNTIYF. The CDR3 nucleotides are TGCAGTGCTAGAGTCCTCGTCGGGGGGCCGGGAAACACCATATATTTT.

The sample holds a few counts of this clonotype. This sequence joins TRBV12-3 or TRBV12-4 and TRBJ1-1, with D unclear. The CDR3 consists of 15 residues. V lost 5 bases to trimming and J lost 2 bases, with 15 bases between them. CDR3 sequence: CASSPFYPRNTEAFF. The CDR3 region has the DNA TGTGCCAGCAGTCCCTTTTATCCCCGAAACACTGAAGCTTTCTTT.

This rearrangement joins TRBV15 to TRBJ1-2; 11 bases fit TRBD1. Germline values: CDR1 LNHNV, CDR2 YYDKDF (reference sequence). CDR3 size: 17 residues. J lost 4 bases, V lost 2 bases, and 9 bases had no gene match. The CDR3 DNA sequence: TGTGCCACCAGCAGATACCACCGGGGACAGGGGGTCTATGGCTACACCTTC. The encoded protein is CATSRYHRGQGVYGYTF.

This clonotype was observed many times. The V and J genes are TRBV7-2 and TRBJ1-6; D is unresolved. Deletions cut 0 bases from V and 4 bases from J, with 13 bases between. This CDR3 has 17 amino acids. The germline V gene has CDR1 SGHTA and CDR2 FQGNSA. The CDR3 loop reads CASSLARDVGYNSPLHF. The DNA for the CDR3 is TGTGCCAGCAGCTTAGCGCGGGATGTTGGTTATAATTCACCCCTCCACTTT.

The chain has TRBV5-4 and TRBJ1-1; D ambiguous. CDR3 length equals 12 residues. Germline CDR1 is SGHNT and CDR2 is YYREEE (reference sequence). The V and J ends lost 4 bases and 4 bases respectively, with 8 bases between them. CDR3 in amino acids: CASSPSPTEAFF. The CDR3 DNA is TGTGCCAGCAGCCCTTCTCCCACTGAAGCTTTCTTT.

This clonotype was counted between two and nine times. The rearrangement links TRBV5-5 to TRBJ1-1; possibly TRBD1 for D (6 bases). The CDR3 extends over 13 amino acids. Germline assignment: CDR1 SGHKS and CDR2 YYEKEE (reference sequence). V gave up 6 bases and J gave up 4 bases, with 13 bases separating them. The CDR3 DNA reads as TGTGCCAGCACCCTTTCGGGGGCCACTGAAGCTTTCTTT. Translating gives CASTLSGATEAFF.

The chain joins TRBV7-9 to TRBJ2-5, with D possibly being TRBD1 or TRBD2 (5 bases each). Trimming took off 4 bases at V and 0 bases at J, with 21 bases between the two ends. The CDR3 has 18 residues. Germline loops: CDR1 SEHNR, CDR2 FQNEAQ (reference sequence). CDR3 coding DNA: TGTGCCAGCAGCTCCCTCCTGATATTCCGGGGCAACCAAGAGACCCAGTACTTC. It codes for CASSSLLIFRGNQETQYF.